This T cell receptor beta chain stems from a study of tissue T cells after allogeneic stem cell transplantation. This clone came up a few times. Some clones are missing from TCRdb's copy, which holds only in-frame ones; the method was immunoSEQ multiplex PCR. Counted here are about 10,000 clones, roughly 60% occurring once; the ten biggest clones make up over 8.5%. Median post-mortem interval was about 9.8 hours for GI, liver, skin and lymphoid tissues. V lost 6 bases and J 3 bases, leaving 13 bases between the germline ends. Per the germline V gene, CDR1 is SGHTS and CDR2 is YDEGEE. CDR3 length: 13 amino acids.

This TCR derives from a woman aged 18-49 years with breast cancer. The material was tissue from the jejunum, obtained at autopsy. This chain uses TRBV5-8 with TRBJ2-7; the D gene is possibly TRBD2 (6 bases). The CDR3 DNA reads as TGTGCCAGCATTGTCCGGGGAGGCTACGAGCAGTACTTC. It specifies CASIVRGGYEQYF.